This TCR beta chain was captured by sequencing in a study of neoadjuvant anti-PD-1 for oral cavity cancer. Study summary: Nivolumab at 3 mg/kg was mostly given biweekly, three to four doses, pre-surgery.

As for time point: after neoadjuvant nivolumab, at surgical resection. V gave up 3 bases and J gave up 0 bases, with 8 bases separating them. Germline lookup yields CDR1 SGHDN and CDR2 FVKESK. This CDR3 is built from 14 residues. The table came from immunoSEQ multiplex PCR; TCRdb's copy has only in-frame clones and leaves some out. The sample yields tens of thousands of clones, about 27% seen once. Study-wide results and limits: Pretreatment Treg/Th17 ratio correlated inversely with post-treatment tumor clonality. Greater tumor shrinkage accompanied bigger post-treatment sizes of preexisting clones.

There are a few counts of this clone. Its target is unknown. The receptor was derived from a person aged 40-85 years with oral cavity squamous cell carcinoma. The chain has TRBV14 and TRBJ1-2; D unclear. Source: tumor tissue, taken after nivolumab (anti-PD-1) treatment. In DNA form, the CDR3 reads TGTGCCAGCAGCCACAGATCGACTAACTATGGCTACACCTTC. Protein product: CASSHRSTNYGYTF.